This is a list of T cell receptor beta chains from one sample in a study of blood T cell repertoires in COVID-19. Here immunoSEQ multiplex PCR was the method, and the copy in TCRdb shows in-frame clones only, minus some. The profile covers around 60,000 clones, with over 75% appearing a single time and about 3.2% taken by the ten largest. Sequencing used peripheral blood. Every receptor here comes from a man aged 50 or older with active COVID-19. CDR3s include the opening cysteine and the closing phenylalanine or tryptophan. D genes are given only for firm matches.

cdr3_nt | cdr3_aa | v_call | d_call | j_call
TGTGCCAGTAGTATATACCGGGACAGAACCTATGGCTACACCTTC | CASSIYRDRTYGYTF | TRBV19 | TRBD1 | TRBJ1-2
TGTGCCAGCAGCCAAGGATTTACTAGCCCCTTTGGTAATGAGCAGTTCTTC | CASSQGFTSPFGNEQFF | TRBV14 | - | TRBJ2-1
TGTGCCAGCAGCCCCACCTTAGGAGGGCCCTACGAGCAGTACTTC | CASSPTLGGPYEQYF | TRBV7-2 | - | TRBJ2-7
TGTGCCAGTAGTGCCCGAACCGGGTCCAGCTGGAACTATGGCTACACCTTC | CASSARTGSSWNYGYTF | TRBV19 | - | TRBJ1-2
TGTGCCAGCAGCCCACTGGGGGGGCCTAGCACTGAAGCTTTCTTT | CASSPLGGPSTEAFF | TRBV25-1 | - | TRBJ1-1
TGTGCCACCAGCCGACGGGGGAGCTCCTACAATGAGCAGTTCTTC | CATSRRGSSYNEQFF | TRBV15 | - | TRBJ2-1
TGTGCCAGCAGTACGGGACTAGCGGGGGGGCATGAGCAGTTCTTC | CASSTGLAGGHEQFF | TRBV5-8 | TRBD2 | TRBJ2-1
TGTGCCAGCATTAGTCCCGGAGCAGAGACCCAGTACTTC | CASISPGAETQYF | TRBV5-6 | - | TRBJ2-5
TGTGCCAGCAGTAGCGAGGGGGCCAACGTCCTGACTTTC | CASSSEGANVLTF | TRBV6-5 | - | TRBJ2-6
TGTGCCAGCAGCCGGGACAGGGAGTACTATGGCTACACCTTC | CASSRDREYYGYTF | TRBV3-1/TRBV3-2 | TRBD1 | TRBJ1-2
TGTGCCAGCAGCTTGGTGCGGGCGAGAGACTATGGCTACACCTTC | CASSLVRARDYGYTF | TRBV5-8 | - | TRBJ1-2
TGTGCCAGTAGTATAGAGGCTTCCGGGGATACGCAGTATTTT | CASSIEASGDTQYF | TRBV19 | - | TRBJ2-3
TGTGCCAGCAGTTATGACGCAGGAGATACGCAGTATTTT | CASSYDAGDTQYF | TRBV5-4 | - | TRBJ2-3